These T cell receptor beta chains were read from a single sample in a study of T cell changes during pregnancy in multiple sclerosis. Using immunoSEQ multiplex PCR, the repertoire was profiled, and TCRdb retains in-frame clones only, with some absent. The sample consists of some 97,000 clones, approximately 92% of them appearing once. The specimen was peripheral blood, collected after pregnancy. The receptors originated from a female donor with multiple sclerosis, enrolled in a pregnancy study. Both conserved end residues are part of each CDR3. D genes are given only for firm matches. Not every row has a clone size; where given, it reads once, few, many or a size class.

CDR3 length: 12
V gene: TRBV28
D gene: TRBD2
clone size: once
J gene: TRBJ2-7
CDR3 DNA: TGTGCCAGTATGACTAGCGGTTACGAGCAGTACTTC
CDR3 protein: CASMTSGYEQYF

CDR3 length: 14
V gene: TRBV5-1
D gene: NA
clone size: NA
J gene: TRBJ1-1
CDR3 DNA: TGCGCCAGCAGCTTGACAGGGTCGAACACTGAAGCTTTCTTT
CDR3 protein: CASSLTGSNTEAFF

CDR3 length: 14
V gene: TRBV15
D gene: TRBD1
clone size: NA
J gene: TRBJ2-3
CDR3 DNA: TGTGCCACCAGCCTGGACAGGACCACAGATACGCAGTATTTT
CDR3 protein: CATSLDRTTDTQYF

CDR3 length: 13
V gene: TRBV19
D gene: NA
clone size: NA
J gene: TRBJ1-1
CDR3 DNA: TGTGCCAGTAGAGGGGTTATGAACACTGAAGCTTTCTTT
CDR3 protein: CASRGVMNTEAFF

CDR3 length: 18
V gene: TRBV19
D gene: NA
clone size: NA
J gene: TRBJ1-3
CDR3 DNA: TGTGCCAGTAGAGAGTGGTACAGCCAGGAACACTCTGGAAACACCATATATTTT
CDR3 protein: CASREWYSQEHSGNTIYF

CDR3 length: 16
V gene: TRBV5-6
D gene: NA
clone size: NA
J gene: TRBJ1-3
CDR3 DNA: TGTGCCAGCAGACAGGGACGGACTGTTTCAGGAAACACCATATATTTT
CDR3 protein: CASRQGRTVSGNTIYF

CDR3 length: 15
V gene: TRBV7-3
D gene: TRBD2
clone size: NA
J gene: TRBJ2-7
CDR3 DNA: TGTGCCAGCAGCTTAAGCGGGGGGACCTCCTACGAGCAGTACTTC
CDR3 protein: CASSLSGGTSYEQYF

CDR3 length: 15
V gene: TRBV5-4
D gene: NA
clone size: NA
J gene: TRBJ2-5
CDR3 DNA: TGTGCCAGCAGCTTGGCCGGTCGTCTAGGAGAGACCCAGTACTTC
CDR3 protein: CASSLAGRLGETQYF

CDR3 length: 15
V gene: TRBV28
D gene: TRBD1
clone size: NA
J gene: TRBJ1-1
CDR3 DNA: TGTGCCAGCAGTCGGCGCTTAACAGGGGACACTGAAGCTTTCTTT
CDR3 protein: CASSRRLTGDTEAFF

CDR3 length: 15
V gene: TRBV6-4
D gene: TRBD2
clone size: NA
J gene: TRBJ2-1
CDR3 DNA: TGTGCCAGCAGTGCCGATTCCGGGACTAGCGGGAGTCAGTTCTTC
CDR3 protein: CASSADSGTSGSQFF

CDR3 length: 14
V gene: TRBV7-9
D gene: NA
clone size: once
J gene: TRBJ1-1
CDR3 DNA: TGTGCCAGCAGCTTAGTAGACATGAACACTGAAGCTTTCTTT
CDR3 protein: CASSLVDMNTEAFF

CDR3 length: 15
V gene: TRBV4-3
D gene: TRBD1
clone size: NA
J gene: TRBJ1-2
CDR3 DNA: TGCGCCAGCAGCCAAGAGACAGGGGTGAAGTATGGCTACACCTTC
CDR3 protein: CASSQETGVKYGYTF

CDR3 length: 14
V gene: TRBV13
D gene: NA
clone size: NA
J gene: TRBJ1-4
CDR3 DNA: TGTGCCAGCCTGGGAGGCGGGGGGCATGAAAAACTGTTTTTT
CDR3 protein: CASLGGGGHEKLFF

CDR3 length: 15
V gene: TRBV6-6
D gene: TRBD1
clone size: once
J gene: TRBJ2-7
CDR3 DNA: TGTGCCAGCAGCCGACAGGGACAACTAACCTACGAGCAGTACTTC
CDR3 protein: CASSRQGQLTYEQYF

CDR3 length: 16
V gene: TRBV4-1
D gene: TRBD1
clone size: NA
J gene: TRBJ1-5
CDR3 DNA: TGCGCCAGCAGCACGATCGACAGGGTTGGGAATCAGCCCCAGCATTTT
CDR3 protein: CASSTIDRVGNQPQHF

CDR3 length: 15
V gene: TRBV5-4
D gene: NA
clone size: NA
J gene: TRBJ2-7
CDR3 DNA: TGTGCCAGCAGCTTGAGCGGCGAGCGGACCTACGAGCAGTACTTC
CDR3 protein: CASSLSGERTYEQYF

CDR3 length: 15
V gene: TRBV7-2
D gene: NA
clone size: NA
J gene: TRBJ1-2
CDR3 DNA: TGTGCCAGCAGCGATACAGGTCGGGTTCCTCTGGGCTACACCTTC
CDR3 protein: CASSDTGRVPLGYTF

CDR3 length: 15
V gene: TRBV6-5
D gene: TRBD1
clone size: NA
J gene: TRBJ1-5
CDR3 DNA: TGTGCCAGCAAAACCGACAGGGTAGTTGGTCAGCCCCAGCATTTT
CDR3 protein: CASKTDRVVGQPQHF

CDR3 length: 16
V gene: TRBV6-6
D gene: TRBD1
clone size: NA
J gene: TRBJ1-6
CDR3 DNA: TGTGCCAGCAGTTACCGGTCAGGGGGTGGTAATTCACCCCTCCACTTT
CDR3 protein: CASSYRSGGGNSPLHF

CDR3 length: 12
V gene: TRBV9
D gene: NA
clone size: NA
J gene: TRBJ2-5
CDR3 DNA: TGTGCCAGCAGCGTGGTCGGAGAGACCCAGTACTTC
CDR3 protein: CASSVVGETQYF

CDR3 length: 14
V gene: TRBV6-5
D gene: TRBD2
clone size: once
J gene: TRBJ2-7
CDR3 DNA: TGTGCCAGCAGTTACTATCCTAGCGGCTACGAGCAGTACTTC
CDR3 protein: CASSYYPSGYEQYF

CDR3 length: 17
V gene: TRBV7-8
D gene: TRBD2
clone size: NA
J gene: TRBJ2-1
CDR3 DNA: TGTGCCAGCAGCTTTCCCACGACTAGCGGGGGGCACAATGAGCAGTTCTTC
CDR3 protein: CASSFPTTSGGHNEQFF

CDR3 length: 16
V gene: TRBV19
D gene: NA
clone size: NA
J gene: TRBJ1-4
CDR3 DNA: TGTGCCAGTAGTCCCCGCGGGGCAGGTGGGCTTGAAAAACTGTTTTTT
CDR3 protein: CASSPRGAGGLEKLFF

CDR3 length: 12
V gene: TRBV6-5
D gene: TRBD1
clone size: NA
J gene: TRBJ2-5
CDR3 DNA: TGTGCCACGACAGGGGAGCAAGAGACCCAGTACTTC
CDR3 protein: CATTGEQETQYF

CDR3 length: 16
V gene: TRBV7-2
D gene: TRBD2
clone size: once
J gene: TRBJ2-3
CDR3 DNA: TGTGCCAGCAGCCCAACTAGCGGGAGCAACACAGATACGCAGTATTTT
CDR3 protein: CASSPTSGSNTDTQYF

CDR3 length: 13
V gene: TRBV30
D gene: NA
clone size: NA
J gene: TRBJ1-1
CDR3 DNA: TGTGCCTGGAGTGTACAGGGGAACACTGAAGCTTTCTTT
CDR3 protein: CAWSVQGNTEAFF

CDR3 length: 14
V gene: TRBV7-2
D gene: TRBD2
clone size: NA
J gene: TRBJ2-7
CDR3 DNA: TGTGCCAGCAGCTTCTTAGCGGGGCCGGGAGAGCAGTACTTC
CDR3 protein: CASSFLAGPGEQYF

CDR3 length: 15
V gene: TRBV28
D gene: TRBD2
clone size: NA
J gene: TRBJ2-7
CDR3 DNA: TGTGCCAGCAGTGCTAGCGGGAGTACATCCTACGAGCAGTACTTC
CDR3 protein: CASSASGSTSYEQYF

CDR3 length: 14
V gene: TRBV9
D gene: NA
clone size: NA
J gene: TRBJ1-6
CDR3 DNA: TGTGCCAGCAGCGTAGGTTTAAGCAATTCACCCCTCCACTTT
CDR3 protein: CASSVGLSNSPLHF